The present T cell receptor (beta chain) was sequenced within a study of identifying expanded T cells in peripheral blood (dated by TCRdb to between 2018 and 2020). Background on the whole study: Technical replicates were generated by sequencing separate aliquots of the same genomic DNA pool, with four replicates compared pairwise. Here is what the overall study found, with its caveats: For all healthy donors, the variance in clone template counts between two-week samples rose significantly as total template count increased. The authors expected that over much longer intervals, such as months to years, biological variance in healthy repertoires might increase even further. The beta-binomial model significantly reduced the number of clones called differentially abundant and the false-positive rate across all healthy-donor time intervals. The binomial model flagged approximately 1.2 differentially abundant clones between technical replicates but around 15 over around two weeks and about 19 over roughly 4 weeks.

No immune events such as infections were documented for the healthy donors during the collection period. To calibrate time-dependent variance in a beta-binomial model of T-cell clone differential abundance, blood repertoires from healthy donors were used as a training cohort. The training cohort was composed of about 10 healthy donors, 3 female and 7 male. On average the donors were around 41 years old, and their ages spanned roughly 25 to 70 years. Whole blood, obtained from a commercial supplier, was collected from each healthy donor at three time points spaced about 2 weeks apart. Genomic DNA was extracted from unsorted whole blood for immunosequencing. The immunoSEQ Assay, which uses bias-controlled multiplex PCR amplification of genomic DNA, was used to profile TCRbeta CDR3 regions. On the study's bioinformatics: To quantify the absolute abundance of each unique TCRbeta CDR3 region, the sequences were collapsed and filtered. Two models were used to test differential abundance: a binomial model (Fisher-equivalent) and a beta-binomial model that adds time-dependent variance fitted from healthy donors. Clones with fewer than 5 combined templates were removed, and differential abundance was called for clones with a Benjamini-Hochberg FDR below 0.01. In the beta-binomial model, variance was expressed as a function of the total template count across the two samples, in the form v = (b*log(k)+a)^2. TCRdb re-hosts the immuneACCESS table, in-frame sequences only. Its copies lack some clones; in the studies checked, an unresolved V gene accounts for under half of them, and the cause for the rest is not known. That table supplies the V and J calls and clone size; D and trimming were determined from the DNA. The sample table lists under 70,000 clones, more than 70% of them with a count of one. Roughly 4.5% of the sample goes to the ten largest clones.

Spanning cysteine to phenylalanine, the CDR3 consists of 15 amino acids. Solely the CDR3 DNA is kept, with 45 bases framed from the first base. V is cut by 4 bases and J by 5 bases, and the space between the germline ends is 15 bases. From the germline V gene, CDR1 is SGHRS and CDR2 is YFSETQ. With respect to this clone: Its target antigen remains unknown. Per-nucleotide qualities are absent, and no much larger clonotype sits a single base away.

Rearrangement joined TRBV5-1 to TRBJ2-2, with a tentative D call of TRBD1 or TRBD2, each matching 6 bases. Sequenced sample: blood. This sequence originates from a person aged 18 to 69 in good health. Here the CDR3 is given as CASSGGRPLTGELFF. The DNA is as follows: TGCGCCAGCAGCGGGGGGCGCCCGTTGACCGGGGAGCTGTTTTTT.